This TCR beta chain was sequenced for a study of identical twins. In its sample, this clonotype was seen a few times. What it binds is unknown. Study observations and caveats: Clonotypes of the beta chain that were abundant in cord blood carried fewer insertions (memory repertoires showed none). Where beta out-of-frame sequences were concerned, excess twin sharing was weaker.

TCRdb processed the 5' RACE reads anew with MiXCR; each CDR3 protein has one entry. The sample lists 450,000 to 600,000 distinct CDR3 sequences, about 20% occurring once. Germline V gene data show CDR1 as SGHRS and CDR2 as YFSETQ. Unmatched junction bases numbered 12, after V lost 4 bases and J lost 1 base. The CDR3 consists of 18 residues. The same sample was also studied in work on yellow fever vaccine responses in identical twins.

The chain couples TRBV5-1 to TRBJ2-3; 10 nucleotides line up with TRBD2. This TCR was recovered from a woman in her late teens or twenties in good health. Sequenced input: CD4+ T cells sorted from blood. The CDR3 loop reads CASSGGALAGARTDTQYF. DNA for the CDR3: TGCGCCAGCAGCGGCGGGGCTCTAGCGGGGGCCCGCACAGATACGCAGTATTTT.